The source of this TCR beta chain is a study of blood T cell repertoires in COVID-19. Study members were between roughly 18 and 90 years old and lived in over 20 US regions. Only in-frame clones appear in the TCRdb table, and some are missing; sequencing was by immunoSEQ multiplex PCR. The sample shows 210,000 or so clones, over 75% of them seen only once. The CDR3 has 14 amino acids. Germline V lookup: CDR1 LGHDT, CDR2 YNNKEL (reference sequence). Trimming removed 6 bases from V and 2 bases from J, with 10 bases in between. The chain links TRBV3-1 (or the pseudogene TRBV3-2) to TRBJ1-4; tentative D call: TRBD1 (5 bases). Input material: PBMCs or T cells enriched from blood (not recorded which). The TCR originated in a woman in her forties with acute COVID-19. CDR3: CASREQATNEKLFF. CDR3 bases: TGTGCCAGCAGGGAACAGGCGACTAATGAAAAACTGTTTTTT.